The source of this T cell receptor beta chain is a study of blood T cell repertoires in COVID-19. Overall study: PBMCs, B-cell-depleted T cells, or T cells provided the cDNA or gDNA that made up the material.

Across under 25 US areas, participants ranged in age from about 18 to 90 years. Cohorts were based on clinical histories the participants reported. Data came from immunoSEQ multiplex PCR; TCRdb stores just in-frame clones and leaves some out. Among fewer than 350,000 clones listed, roughly 88% were seen once. The CDR3 has 14 amino acids. V was pared by 2 bases and J by 6 bases, with 8 bases of the junction left unmatched. Germline values: CDR1 SQVTM, CDR2 ANQGSEA. The chain has TRBV29-1 and TRBJ2-3, with TRBD1 matching over 7 bases. The sequenced sample consisted of PBMCs or T cells enriched from blood (not recorded which). This clonotype originated in a woman aged 30 to 39 who had recovered from COVID-19. The CDR3 DNA reads TGCAGCGTTGAACAGGGGGTGATCGGTGATACGCAGTATTTT. It translates to CSVEQGVIGDTQYF.